This T cell receptor beta chain was identified during a study of regulatory T cells in long-lasting Graves disease. Study-level results: Persistent Graves' patients showed less TCR diversity than newly diagnosed patients showed. Persistent disease samples used TRBV28, TRBJ1-2 and TRBJ2-5 preferentially.

The germline V and J ends were trimmed by 0 bases and 0 bases, with 9 bases remaining between them. Germline CDR1 is SGHRS and CDR2 is YFSETQ. The CDR3 extends over 16 amino acids. Building the TCR beta libraries relied on iRepertoire HTBI primers, and CDR3 regions underwent Arm-PCR. A single record per CDR3 protein comes from TCRdb applying MiXCR to the multiplex PCR reads. The repertoire holds approximately 400,000 distinct CDR3 sequences, with roughly 20% as singletons. Time point of the sample: persistent/refractory GD, antithyroid drugs over 5 years with positive TRAb. PBMC RNA served as the TCR library source. Regarding this clonotype: Its antigen remains unidentified.

The V gene is TRBV5-1, the J gene TRBJ2-2; D perhaps matches TRBD1 (6 bases). Specimen: peripheral blood mononuclear cells (PBMCs), collected when the disease was refractory, from a patient treated with antithyroid drugs. This receptor was taken from a woman aged 40 to 55 with Graves disease. The CDR3 protein is CASSLAGTSNTGELFF. The CDR3 coding sequence is TGCGCCAGCAGCTTGGCCGGGACATCGAACACCGGGGAGCTGTTTTTT.